This TCR beta chain is drawn from a study of T cell repertoires in cytomegalovirus infection. Across the whole study: Recently described HLA-C-restricted plus well-studied HLA-B-restricted CMV epitopes were used.

MiXCR, run by TCRdb on the reads, gives a single entry per CDR3 protein. The sample holds around 540,000 distinct CDR3 sequences, roughly a third seen once. The CDR3 spans 15 residues. V was cut by 9 bases and J by 2 bases, with 18 bases left in between. CDR1 is LNHDA, CDR2 SQIVND, per germline (reference sequence). Overall study findings and caveats: The study found HLA-C-restricted CMV-specific TCR beta clonotypes dominating the ex vivo response. Summed public TCR beta family frequency identified CMV carriers bearing the relevant HLA.

This clonotype was seen more than once but under ten times. Its antigen is unknown. The starting material was cultured PBMCs, obtained from culture after CMV antigen stimulation. J is TRBJ2-3 and V is TRBV19, with TRBD2 as a possible D gene (5 bases). The sequence was obtained from a human donor in good health (CMV status not recorded). Some clones in this sample may be carry-over from other donors' samples. DNA of the CDR3: TGTGCCAGAGATACGGACGGACTTTTCACAGATACGCAGTATTTT. Translation gives CARDTDGLFTDTQYF.